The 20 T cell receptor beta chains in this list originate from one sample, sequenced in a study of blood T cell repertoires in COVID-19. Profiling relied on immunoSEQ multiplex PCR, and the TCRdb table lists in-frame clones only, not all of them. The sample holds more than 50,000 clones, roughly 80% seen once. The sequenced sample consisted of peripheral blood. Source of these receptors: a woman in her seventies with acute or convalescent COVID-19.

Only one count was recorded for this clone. The CDR3 DNA reads TGTGCCAGCAGCGCGAATAGCGGGGTCTACAATGAGCAGTTCTTC. Amino acid sequence: CASSANSGVYNEQFF. The J gene is TRBJ2-1, the V gene TRBV11-3; 8 bases map to TRBD2. This CDR3 has 15 amino acids. The V segment lost 5 bases and the J segment 3 bases; nucleotides outside the gene matches: 6. Germline lookup yields CDR1 SGHNT and CDR2 YENEEA.

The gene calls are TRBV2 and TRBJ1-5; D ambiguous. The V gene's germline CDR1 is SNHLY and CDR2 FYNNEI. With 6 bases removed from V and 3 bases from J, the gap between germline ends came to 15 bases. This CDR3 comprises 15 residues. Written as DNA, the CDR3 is TGTGCCAGCAGGCCTGACACCTCTGACAATCAGCCCCAGCATTTT. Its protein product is CASRPDTSDNQPQHF. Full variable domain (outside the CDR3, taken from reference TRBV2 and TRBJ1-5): EPEVTQTPSHQVTQMGQEVILRCVPISNHLYFYWYRQILGQKVEFLVSFYNNEISEKSEIFDDQFSVERPDGSNFTLKIRSTKLEDSAMYFCASRPDTSDNQPQHFGDGTRLSIL.

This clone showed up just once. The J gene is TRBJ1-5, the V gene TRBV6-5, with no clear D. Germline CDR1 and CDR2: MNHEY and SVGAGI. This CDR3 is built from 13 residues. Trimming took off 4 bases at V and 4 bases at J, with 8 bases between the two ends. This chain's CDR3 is CASSSGVNQPQHF. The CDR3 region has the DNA TGTGCCAGCAGTTCCGGGGTTAATCAGCCCCAGCATTTT.

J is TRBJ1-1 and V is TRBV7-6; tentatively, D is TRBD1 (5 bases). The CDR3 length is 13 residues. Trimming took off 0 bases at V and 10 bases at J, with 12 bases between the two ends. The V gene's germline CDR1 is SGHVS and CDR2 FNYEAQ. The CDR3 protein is CASSLARDSRAFF. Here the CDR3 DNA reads TGTGCCAGCAGCTTAGCGAGGGACTCAAGAGCTTTCTTT.

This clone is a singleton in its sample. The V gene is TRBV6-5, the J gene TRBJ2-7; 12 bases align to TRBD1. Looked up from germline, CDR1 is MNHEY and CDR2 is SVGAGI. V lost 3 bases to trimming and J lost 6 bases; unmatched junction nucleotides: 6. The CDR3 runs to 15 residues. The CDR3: CASSYSGTGGAEQYF. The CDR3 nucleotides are TGTGCCAGCAGTTATTCGGGGACAGGGGGCGCCGAGCAGTACTTC.

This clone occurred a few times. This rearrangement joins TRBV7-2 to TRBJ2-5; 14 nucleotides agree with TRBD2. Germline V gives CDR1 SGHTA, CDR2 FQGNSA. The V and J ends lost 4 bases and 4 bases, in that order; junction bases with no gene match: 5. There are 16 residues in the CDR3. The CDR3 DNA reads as TGTGCCAGCAGCTCCCGACTAGCGGGGGGGGTAGAGACCCAGTACTTC. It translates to CASSSRLAGGVETQYF.

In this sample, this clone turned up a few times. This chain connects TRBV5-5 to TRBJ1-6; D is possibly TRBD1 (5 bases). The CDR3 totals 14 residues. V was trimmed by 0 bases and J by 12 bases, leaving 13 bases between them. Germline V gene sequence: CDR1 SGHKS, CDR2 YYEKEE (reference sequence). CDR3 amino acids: CASSLGIGGLPLHF. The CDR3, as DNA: TGTGCCAGCAGCTTGGGAATCGGGGGACTACCCCTCCACTTT.

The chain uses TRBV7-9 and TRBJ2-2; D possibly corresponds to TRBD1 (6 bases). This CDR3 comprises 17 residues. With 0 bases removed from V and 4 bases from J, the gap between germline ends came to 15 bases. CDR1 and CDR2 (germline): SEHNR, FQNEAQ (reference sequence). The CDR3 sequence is CASSLALGQGSTGELFF. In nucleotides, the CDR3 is TGTGCCAGCAGCTTAGCGCTGGGGCAGGGGAGCACCGGGGAGCTGTTTTTT.

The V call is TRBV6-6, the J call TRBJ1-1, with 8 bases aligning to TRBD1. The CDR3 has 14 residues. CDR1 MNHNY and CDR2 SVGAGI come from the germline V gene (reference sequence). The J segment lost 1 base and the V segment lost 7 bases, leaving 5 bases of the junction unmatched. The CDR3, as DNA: TGTGCCAGCACCAGGGGGCTGGCGAACACTGAAGCTTTCTTT. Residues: CASTRGLANTEAFF.

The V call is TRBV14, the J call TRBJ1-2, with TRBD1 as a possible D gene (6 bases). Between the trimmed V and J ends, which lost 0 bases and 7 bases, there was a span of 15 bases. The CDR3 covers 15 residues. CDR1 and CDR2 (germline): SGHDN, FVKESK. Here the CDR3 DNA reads TGTGCCAGCAGCCAAGATGTTGGGGGCGCGGGTGGCTACACCTTC. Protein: CASSQDVGGAGGYTF. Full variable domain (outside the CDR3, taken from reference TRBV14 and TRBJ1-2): EAGVTQFPSHSVIEKGQTVTLRCDPISGHDNLYWYRRVMGKEIKFLLHFVKESKQDESGMPNNRFLAERTGGTYSTLKVQPAELEDSGVYFCASSQDVGGAGGYTFGSGTRLTVV.

The DNA of the CDR3 is TGTGCCAGCAGCCAATCCTACCTGACAGGGGGAACGCAAGAGACCCAGTACTTC. Translation: CASSQSYLTGGTQETQYF. This chain joins TRBV3-1 (or the pseudogene TRBV3-2) and TRBJ2-5, with 9 bases identical to TRBD1. CDR1 is LGHDT and CDR2 is YNNKEL in the germline V gene (reference sequence). V was pared by 2 bases and J by 2 bases, with 12 bases of the junction left unmatched. The CDR3 length is 18 residues.

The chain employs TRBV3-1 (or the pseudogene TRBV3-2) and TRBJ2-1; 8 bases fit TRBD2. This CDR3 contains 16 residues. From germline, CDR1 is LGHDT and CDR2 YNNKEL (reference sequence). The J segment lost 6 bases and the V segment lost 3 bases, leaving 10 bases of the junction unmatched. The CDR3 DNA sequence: TGTGCCAGCAGCCACGTTCGGACTAGCCAGTCCAATGAGCAGTTCTTC. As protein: CASSHVRTSQSNEQFF.

CDR3 protein: CASRRDINSPLHF. Here the CDR3 DNA reads TGTGCCAGCAGGAGGGATATTAATTCACCCCTCCACTTT. The chain combines TRBV6-5 with TRBJ1-6; D not resolved. Germline values: CDR1 MNHEY, CDR2 SVGAGI. The length of the CDR3 is 13 residues. V was shortened by 6 bases and J by 6 bases, with 9 bases between the two germline ends.

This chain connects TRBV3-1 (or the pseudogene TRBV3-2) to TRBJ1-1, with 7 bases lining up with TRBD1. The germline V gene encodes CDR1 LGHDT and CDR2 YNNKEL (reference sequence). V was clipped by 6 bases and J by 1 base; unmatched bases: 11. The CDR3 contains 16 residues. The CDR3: CASSRDMTGRNTEAFF. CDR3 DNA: TGTGCCAGCAGTCGAGATATGACAGGGAGGAACACTGAAGCTTTCTTT.

The CDR3 loop is CASSLRAEAFF. CDR3 sequence (DNA): TGTGCCAGCAGCCTGAGGGCTGAAGCTTTCTTT. J is TRBJ1-1 and V is TRBV7-6, with D uncertain. CDR3 length: 11 residues. Trimming took 5 bases from V and 6 from J, leaving 7 bases between them. Germline V gene lookup returns CDR1 SGHVS and CDR2 FNYEAQ.

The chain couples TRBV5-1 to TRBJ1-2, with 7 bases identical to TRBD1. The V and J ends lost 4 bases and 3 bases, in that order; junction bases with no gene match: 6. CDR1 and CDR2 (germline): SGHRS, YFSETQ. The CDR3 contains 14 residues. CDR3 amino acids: CASSTTGSDYGYTF. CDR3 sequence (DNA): TGCGCCAGCAGCACGACAGGGTCGGACTATGGCTACACCTTC.

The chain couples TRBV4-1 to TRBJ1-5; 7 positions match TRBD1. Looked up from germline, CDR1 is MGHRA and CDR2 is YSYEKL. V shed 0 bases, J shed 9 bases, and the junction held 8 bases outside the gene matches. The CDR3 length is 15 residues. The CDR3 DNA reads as TGCGCCAGCAGCCAAGAGTACCCCCACAGGGGGCCCCAGCATTTT. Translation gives CASSQEYPHRGPQHF.

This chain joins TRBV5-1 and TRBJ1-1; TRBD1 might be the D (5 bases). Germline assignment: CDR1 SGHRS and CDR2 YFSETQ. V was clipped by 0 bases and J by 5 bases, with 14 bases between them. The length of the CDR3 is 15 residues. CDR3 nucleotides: TGCGCCAGCAGCTTGGAGCCGGGGCGGGATACTGAAGCTTTCTTT. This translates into CASSLEPGRDTEAFF.

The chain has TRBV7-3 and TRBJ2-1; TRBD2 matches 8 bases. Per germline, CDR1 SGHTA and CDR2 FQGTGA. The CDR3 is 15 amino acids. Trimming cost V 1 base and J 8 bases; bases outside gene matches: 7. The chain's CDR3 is CASSLKGSGVHEQFF. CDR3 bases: TGTGCCAGCAGCTTAAAGGGTAGCGGGGTACATGAGCAGTTCTTC.

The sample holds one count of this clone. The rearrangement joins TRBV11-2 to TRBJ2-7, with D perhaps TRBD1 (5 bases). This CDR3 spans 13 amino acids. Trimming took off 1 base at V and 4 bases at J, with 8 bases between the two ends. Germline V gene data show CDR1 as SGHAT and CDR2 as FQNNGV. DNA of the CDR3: TGTGCCAGCAGCTTAGGCCACAGGTACGAGCAGTACGTC. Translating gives CASSLGHRYEQYV.